What follows are 20 T cell receptor beta chains derived from one specimen sequenced in a study of post-analysis software for immune sequencing data. cDNA libraries of TCR beta carried unique molecular identifiers. TCRdb re-derived calls from the PCR reads in MiXCR, one entry per CDR3 protein. The data contain some 700,000 distinct CDR3 sequences, approximately 60% of them singletons. Overall study results and limits: About five TRBV segments appeared more often in patients than in controls, and TRBV5-6, TRBV5-1 and TRBV20-1 were among these.

No cognate antigen is known for these TCRs. Sequencing was performed on blood. Receptors were obtained from a girl aged 2 to 9 with multiple sclerosis.

This rearrangement joins TRBV9 to TRBJ2-7; either TRBD1 or TRBD2 may supply D (6 bases each). The V gene's germline CDR1 is SGDLS and CDR2 YYNGEE. The CDR3 spans 14 residues. Trimming took off 7 bases at V and 9 bases at J, with 23 bases between the two ends. CDR3 nucleotide sequence: TGTGCCAGCGGGAAGGGGGACTTCCCCGAAGCGCAGTACTTC. Protein sequence: CASGKGDFPEAQYF.

J is TRBJ2-3 and V is TRBV12-3 or TRBV12-4; D may match TRBD1 or TRBD2 (5 bases each). The CDR3 contains 14 residues. Trimming took 5 bases from V and 1 from J, leaving 10 bases between them. CDR3 in DNA: TGTGCCAGCAGTCGGGACGGCCGCACAGATACGCAGTATTTT. It encodes CASSRDGRTDTQYF.

The rearrangement joins TRBV12-3 or TRBV12-4 to TRBJ1-1; D unresolved. V was clipped by 6 bases and J by 8 bases, with 13 bases between them. This CDR3 spans 12 amino acids. DNA of the CDR3: TGTGCCAGCAGCGCGCCCGCGGGGGAAGCTTTCTTT. Its translation is CASSAPAGEAFF.

V usage is TRBV6-5 and J usage is TRBJ1-1; D not certain. V lost 6 bases and J 8 bases, leaving 10 bases between the germline ends. Germline V gene sequence: CDR1 MNHEY, CDR2 SVGAGI. The CDR3 spans 11 residues. CDR3 amino acids: CASRGRTEAFF. The CDR3 nucleotides read TGTGCCAGCAGAGGAAGGACCGAAGCTTTCTTT.

This clonotype was counted a few times. The chain is built from TRBV5-1 and TRBJ2-4; D not certain. Germline V gene lookup returns CDR1 SGHRS and CDR2 YFSETQ. V gave up 1 base and J gave up 8 bases, with 13 bases separating them. The CDR3 consists of 14 residues. The CDR3 DNA is TGCGCCAGCAGCTTGTTAGGGCTACCAGACATTCAGTACTTC. This codes for CASSLLGLPDIQYF.

This sequence joins TRBV7-9 and TRBJ1-5, with D possibly being TRBD1 (5 bases). The CDR3 loop spans 13 amino acids. Germline V gene sequence: CDR1 SEHNR, CDR2 FQNEAQ (reference sequence). V was trimmed by 5 bases and J by 5 bases, leaving 10 bases between them. The CDR3 sequence is CASSKGTDQPQHF. The CDR3, as DNA: TGTGCCAGCAGCAAAGGGACCGATCAGCCCCAGCATTTT.

The chain carries TRBV7-2 and TRBJ2-3; 9 positions agree with TRBD1. V lost 2 bases, J lost 7 bases, and 10 bases stayed unmatched. Germline values: CDR1 SGHTA, CDR2 FQGNSA. CDR3 length: 16 residues. Here the CDR3 DNA reads TGTGCCAGCAGCTTATGGACAGGGGCGGTCTCGCATACGCAGTATTTT. This codes for CASSLWTGAVSHTQYF.

The chain combines TRBV29-1 with TRBJ2-3; maybe TRBD2 (6 bases). The germline V gene has CDR1 SQVTM and CDR2 ANQGSEA. The ends were cut back, 5 bases at V and 2 bases at J, with 11 bases in the middle. CDR3 length: 13 residues. Here the CDR3 reads CSVPRDFTDTQYF. The DNA of the CDR3 is TGCAGCGTTCCCAGGGACTTCACAGATACGCAGTATTTT.

This chain links TRBV7-9 with TRBJ2-1; D call uncertain. CDR3 length equals 14 residues. Germline V gene sequence: CDR1 SEHNR, CDR2 FQNEAQ (reference sequence). Trimming removed 3 bases from V and 8 bases from J, with 14 bases in between. CDR3 residues: CASSFQLRVYEQFF. The CDR3 DNA reads TGTGCCAGCAGCTTTCAACTCCGGGTCTATGAGCAGTTCTTC. Based on the CDR3 plus reference TRBV7-9 and TRBJ2-1, the full variable domain is DTGVSQNPRHKITKRGQNVTFRCDPISEHNRLYWYRQTLGQGPEFLTYFQNEAQLEKSRLLSDRFSAERPKGSFSTLEIQRTEQGDSAMYLCASSFQLRVYEQFFGPGTRLTVL.

The genes are TRBV4-3 and TRBJ2-1, with D possibly TRBD2 on 7 matching bases. There are 18 residues in the CDR3. Germline lookup yields CDR1 LGHNA and CDR2 YSLEER. The germline V and J ends were trimmed by 2 bases and 3 bases, with 20 bases remaining between them. CDR3 nucleotide sequence: TGCGCCAGCAGCCAATTTTCTCCGGGGGGCCTTGGCTACAATGAGCAGTTCTTC. Translating gives CASSQFSPGGLGYNEQFF.

In this sample, this clonotype turned up a few times. This chain joins TRBV29-1 and TRBJ2-7; TRBD2 is a possible D gene (6 bases). The CDR3 runs to 12 residues. Germline CDR1 is SQVTM and CDR2 is ANQGSEA. V lost 6 bases and J lost 2, with 11 bases in between. For the CDR3, the DNA is TGCAGCGTGGGCGGGGAGGCCTACGAGCAGTACTTC. Residues: CSVGGEAYEQYF.

This rearrangement joins TRBV3-1 to TRBJ2-7, with TRBD2 matching over 12 bases. CDR3 length: 15 amino acids. Trimming removed 6 bases from V and 3 bases from J; junction bases left unmatched: 6. The germline CDR1 and CDR2 sequences are LGHDT and YNNKEL (reference sequence). The CDR3 spells CASSFLAGGDYEQYF. Here the CDR3 DNA reads TGTGCCAGCAGTTTTCTAGCGGGAGGGGACTACGAGCAGTACTTC.

CDR3 sequence (DNA): TGTGCCTTCCTGGAGACCCAGTTCTTC. It translates to CAFLETQFF. The chain combines TRBV24-1 with TRBJ2-1; D is ambiguous. Per germline, CDR1 KGHDR and CDR2 SFDVKD. The CDR3 spans 9 residues. V was shortened by 12 bases and J by 13 bases, with 12 bases between the two germline ends.

CDR3 nucleotides: TGTGCCAGCAGCTTAGATATTTGGCGGGCAACCTACAATGAGCAGTTCTTC. It is translated as CASSLDIWRATYNEQFF. The gene calls are TRBV11-2 and TRBJ2-1; TRBD2 is a possible D gene (5 bases). The CDR3 consists of 17 residues. The germline CDR1 and CDR2 sequences are SGHAT and FQNNGV. The V end lost 0 bases, the J end lost 2 bases, and 14 bases lay between the germline ends.

The chain is built from TRBV28 and TRBJ2-5; D is uncertain. The V gene lost 7 bases and the J gene lost 4 bases, with 10 bases spanning the gap. The CDR3 is made up of 12 amino acids. In germline, CDR1 is MDHEN, CDR2 SYDVKM. The CDR3 bases are TGTGCCAGCAAAGGCCGAGGAGAGACCCAGTACTTC. Its protein is CASKGRGETQYF.

A single count supports this clonotype. V is TRBV11-2 and J is TRBJ2-7; D is possibly TRBD1 (6 bases). V was pared by 5 bases and J by 3 bases, with 17 bases between. The CDR3 has 15 amino acids. Germline V lookup: CDR1 SGHAT, CDR2 FQNNGV. CDR3 residues: CASSRDGDMFYEQYF. The CDR3 DNA reads as TGTGCCAGCAGCCGGGACGGGGACATGTTCTACGAGCAGTACTTC.

The chain recombines TRBV5-6 with TRBJ1-6; 9 positions match TRBD1. Germline V CDR1 and CDR2: SGHDT, YYEEEE. This CDR3 has 14 residues. Germline trimming cut 3 bases from V and 10 bases from J; bases unmatched to any gene: 5. CDR3 DNA: TGTGCCAGCAGCTGGGGACAGGGAAAGTCACCCCTCCACTTT. This encodes CASSWGQGKSPLHF.

This clonotype was found a few times. CDR3 protein: CASSESRGSTSPLHF. The CDR3 bases are TGCGCCAGCAGTGAGTCCAGGGGATCAACTTCACCCCTCCACTTT. This rearrangement joins TRBV10-1 to TRBJ1-6; possibly TRBD1 for D (6 bases). The CDR3 is 15 residues long. Per germline, CDR1 WNHNN and CDR2 SYGVQD (reference sequence). Trimming left V 0 bases short and J 9 bases short, with 12 bases between.

This clonotype was observed a few times. It may be a read error: a sequence one base away is much more abundant. V usage is TRBV12-3 or TRBV12-4 and J usage is TRBJ1-2; TRBD1 aligns across 9 bases. J lost 10 bases, V lost 5 bases, and 11 bases had no gene match. This CDR3 region has 14 residues. CDR3 DNA sequence: TGTGCCAGCAGTGAACTGGGACAGGGTCCTACCTACACCTTC. It specifies CASSELGQGPTYTF.

The chain has TRBV12-3 or TRBV12-4 and TRBJ2-3; 11 positions agree with TRBD2. The CDR3 is made up of 15 amino acids. The V gene end was trimmed by 2 bases and the J gene end by 6 bases; junction bases not matched to a gene: 4. The CDR3 loop is CASSLPSGRLDTQYF. CDR3 in DNA: TGTGCCAGCAGTTTACCTAGCGGGAGGCTTGATACGCAGTATTTT.